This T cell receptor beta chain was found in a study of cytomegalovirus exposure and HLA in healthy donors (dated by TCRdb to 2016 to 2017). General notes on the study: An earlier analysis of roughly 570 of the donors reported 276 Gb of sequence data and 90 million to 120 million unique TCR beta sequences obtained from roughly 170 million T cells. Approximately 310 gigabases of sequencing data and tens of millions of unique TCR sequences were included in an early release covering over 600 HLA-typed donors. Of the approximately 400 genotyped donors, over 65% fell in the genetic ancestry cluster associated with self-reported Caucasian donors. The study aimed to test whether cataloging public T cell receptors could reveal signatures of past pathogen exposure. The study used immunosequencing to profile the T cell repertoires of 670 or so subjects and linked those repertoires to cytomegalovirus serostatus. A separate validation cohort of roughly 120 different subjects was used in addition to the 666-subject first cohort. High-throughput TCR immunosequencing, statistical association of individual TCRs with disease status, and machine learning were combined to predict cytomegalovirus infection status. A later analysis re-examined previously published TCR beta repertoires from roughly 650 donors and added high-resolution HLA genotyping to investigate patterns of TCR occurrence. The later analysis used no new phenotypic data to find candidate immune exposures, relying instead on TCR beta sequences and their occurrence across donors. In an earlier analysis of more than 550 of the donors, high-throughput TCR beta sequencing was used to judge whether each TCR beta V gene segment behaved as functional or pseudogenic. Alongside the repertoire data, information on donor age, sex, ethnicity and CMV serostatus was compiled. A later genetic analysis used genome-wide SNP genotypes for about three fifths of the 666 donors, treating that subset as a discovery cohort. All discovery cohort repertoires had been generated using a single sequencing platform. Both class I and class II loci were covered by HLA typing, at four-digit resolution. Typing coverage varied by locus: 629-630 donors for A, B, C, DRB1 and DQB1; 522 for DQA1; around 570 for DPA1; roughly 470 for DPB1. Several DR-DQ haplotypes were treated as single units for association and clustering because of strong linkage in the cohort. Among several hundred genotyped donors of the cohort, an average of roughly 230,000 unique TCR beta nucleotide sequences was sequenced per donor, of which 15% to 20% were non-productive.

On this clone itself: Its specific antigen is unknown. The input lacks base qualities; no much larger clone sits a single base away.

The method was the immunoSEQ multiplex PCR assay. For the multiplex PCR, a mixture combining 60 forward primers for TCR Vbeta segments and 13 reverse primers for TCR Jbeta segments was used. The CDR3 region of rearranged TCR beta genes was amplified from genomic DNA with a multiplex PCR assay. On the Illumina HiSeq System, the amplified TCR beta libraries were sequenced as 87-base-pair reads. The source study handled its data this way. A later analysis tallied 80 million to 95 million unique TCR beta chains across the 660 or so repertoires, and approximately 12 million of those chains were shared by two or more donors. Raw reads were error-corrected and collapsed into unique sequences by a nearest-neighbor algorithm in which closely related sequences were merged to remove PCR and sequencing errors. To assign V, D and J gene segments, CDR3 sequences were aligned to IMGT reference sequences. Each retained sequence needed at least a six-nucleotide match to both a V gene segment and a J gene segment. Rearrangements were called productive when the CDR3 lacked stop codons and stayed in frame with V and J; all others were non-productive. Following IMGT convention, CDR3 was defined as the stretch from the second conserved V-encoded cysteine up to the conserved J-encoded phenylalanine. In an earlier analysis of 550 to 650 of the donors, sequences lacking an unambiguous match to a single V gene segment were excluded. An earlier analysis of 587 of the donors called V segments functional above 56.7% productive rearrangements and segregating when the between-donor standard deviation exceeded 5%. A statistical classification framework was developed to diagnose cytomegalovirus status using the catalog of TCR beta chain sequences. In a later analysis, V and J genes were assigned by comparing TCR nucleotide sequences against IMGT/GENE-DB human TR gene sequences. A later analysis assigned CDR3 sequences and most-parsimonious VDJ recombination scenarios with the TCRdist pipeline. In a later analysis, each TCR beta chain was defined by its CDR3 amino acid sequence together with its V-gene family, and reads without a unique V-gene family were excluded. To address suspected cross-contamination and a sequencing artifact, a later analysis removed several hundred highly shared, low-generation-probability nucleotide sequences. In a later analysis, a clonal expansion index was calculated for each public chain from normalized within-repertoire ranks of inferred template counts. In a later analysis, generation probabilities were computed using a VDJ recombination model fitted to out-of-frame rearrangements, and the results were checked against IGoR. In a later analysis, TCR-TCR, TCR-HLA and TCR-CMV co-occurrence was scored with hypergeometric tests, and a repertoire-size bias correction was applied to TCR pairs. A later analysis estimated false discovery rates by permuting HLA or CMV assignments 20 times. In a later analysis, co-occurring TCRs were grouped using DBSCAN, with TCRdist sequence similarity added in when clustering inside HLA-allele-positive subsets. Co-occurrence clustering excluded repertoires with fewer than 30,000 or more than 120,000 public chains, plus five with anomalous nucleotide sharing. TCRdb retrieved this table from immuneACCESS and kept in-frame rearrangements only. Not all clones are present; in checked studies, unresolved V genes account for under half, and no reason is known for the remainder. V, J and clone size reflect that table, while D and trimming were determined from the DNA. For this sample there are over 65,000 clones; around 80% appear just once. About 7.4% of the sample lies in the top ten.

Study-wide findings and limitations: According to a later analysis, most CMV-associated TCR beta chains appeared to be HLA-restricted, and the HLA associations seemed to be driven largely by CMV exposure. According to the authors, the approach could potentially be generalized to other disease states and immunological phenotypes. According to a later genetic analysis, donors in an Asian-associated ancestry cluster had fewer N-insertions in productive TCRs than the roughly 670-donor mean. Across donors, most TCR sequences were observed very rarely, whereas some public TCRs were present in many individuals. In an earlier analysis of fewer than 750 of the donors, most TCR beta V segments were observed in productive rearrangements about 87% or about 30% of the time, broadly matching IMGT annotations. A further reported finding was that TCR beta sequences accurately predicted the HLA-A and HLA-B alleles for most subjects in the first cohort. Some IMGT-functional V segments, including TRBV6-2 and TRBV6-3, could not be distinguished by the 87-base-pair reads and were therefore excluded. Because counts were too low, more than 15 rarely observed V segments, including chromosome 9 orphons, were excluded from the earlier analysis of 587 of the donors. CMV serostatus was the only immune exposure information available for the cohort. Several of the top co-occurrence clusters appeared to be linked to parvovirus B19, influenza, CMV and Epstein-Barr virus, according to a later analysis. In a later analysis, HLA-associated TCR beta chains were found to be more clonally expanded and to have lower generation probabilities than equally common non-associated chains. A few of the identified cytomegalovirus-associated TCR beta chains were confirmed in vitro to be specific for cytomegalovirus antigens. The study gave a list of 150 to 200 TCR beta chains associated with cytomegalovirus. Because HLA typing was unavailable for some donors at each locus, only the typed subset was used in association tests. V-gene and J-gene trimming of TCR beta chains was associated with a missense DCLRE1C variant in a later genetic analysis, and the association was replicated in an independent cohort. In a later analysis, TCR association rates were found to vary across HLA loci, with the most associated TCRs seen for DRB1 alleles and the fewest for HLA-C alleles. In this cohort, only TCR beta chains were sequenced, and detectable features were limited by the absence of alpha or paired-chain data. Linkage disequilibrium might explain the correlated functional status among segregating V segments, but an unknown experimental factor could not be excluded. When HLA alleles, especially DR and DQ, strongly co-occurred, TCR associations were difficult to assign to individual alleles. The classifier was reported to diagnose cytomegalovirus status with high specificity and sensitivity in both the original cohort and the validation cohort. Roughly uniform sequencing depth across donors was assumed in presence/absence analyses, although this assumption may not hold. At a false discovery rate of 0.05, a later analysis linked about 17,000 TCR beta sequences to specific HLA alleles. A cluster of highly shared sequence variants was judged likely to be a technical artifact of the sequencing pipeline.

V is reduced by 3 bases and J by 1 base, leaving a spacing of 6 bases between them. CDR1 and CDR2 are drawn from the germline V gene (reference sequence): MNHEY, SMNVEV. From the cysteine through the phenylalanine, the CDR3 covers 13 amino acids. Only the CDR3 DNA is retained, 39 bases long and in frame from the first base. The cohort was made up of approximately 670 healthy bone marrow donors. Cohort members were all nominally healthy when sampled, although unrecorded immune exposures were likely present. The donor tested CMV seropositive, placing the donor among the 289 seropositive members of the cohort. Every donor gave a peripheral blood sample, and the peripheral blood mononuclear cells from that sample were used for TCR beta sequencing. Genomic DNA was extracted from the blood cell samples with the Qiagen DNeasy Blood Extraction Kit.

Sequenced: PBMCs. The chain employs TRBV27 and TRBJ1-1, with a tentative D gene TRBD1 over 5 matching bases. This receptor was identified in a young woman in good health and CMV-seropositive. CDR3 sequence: CASSLGGNTEAFF. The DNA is TGTGCCAGCAGTTTGGGGGGGAACACTGAAGCTTTCTTT.